This TCR beta chain is from a study of T cells in Graves' hyperthyroidism and ophthalmopathy. Template material for amplifying TCR beta CDR3 regions consisted of RNA transcripts. HTBI primers were the set used in a first-round RT-PCR of the TCR CDR3. TCRdb re-called the multiplex PCR reads with MiXCR, one entry per CDR3 protein. This sample yields around 450,000 distinct CDR3 sequences, of which approximately 14% are seen a single time; around 14% belongs to the top ten. Hyperthyroidism had been newly diagnosed in patients aged 18 to 65, and its duration was under 2 months. The authors took PBMCs from 8 to 10 ml fresh peripheral blood. The CDR3 is 14 amino acids. The ends were cut back, 1 base at V and 1 base at J, with 10 bases in the middle. The germline V gene has CDR1 SQVTM and CDR2 ANQGSEA.

The chain combines TRBV29-1 with TRBJ2-5; D gene unclear. Sequenced: blood. The TCR sequence derives from a woman between 18 and 29 years old with Graves' hyperthyroidism. The CDR3 DNA reads TGCAGCGTTGAAGCAGGAGAGACCCAAGAGACCCAGTACTTC. Amino acids: CSVEAGETQETQYF.